Presented here are 22 T cell receptor beta chains from one specimen sequenced in a study of T cells after yellow fever vaccination. In TCRdb, the 5' RACE reads were re-called with MiXCR into one record per CDR3 protein. The table has approximately 150,000 distinct CDR3 sequences, approximately 10% seen once. This material consisted of CD8+ T cells sorted from PBMCs, taken 45 days after the yellow fever booster vaccination. These receptors originate from a man in his late teens or twenties who received the YFV17D yellow fever vaccine.

This clonotype came up many times. The gene calls are TRBV6-5 and TRBJ1-6; D ambiguous. Trimming cost V 5 bases and J 2 bases, with 13 bases left between them. The CDR3 length is 16 residues. The V gene's germline CDR1 is MNHEY and CDR2 SVGAGI. The CDR3 nucleotides read TGTGCCAGCAGTACACCTCCGGAGGCCTATAATTCACCCCTCCACTTT. It specifies CASSTPPEAYNSPLHF.

V is TRBV1 and J is TRBJ2-6. TRBV1 constitutes a pseudogene. This CDR3 region has 15 residues. In DNA form, the CDR3 reads TGCACCAGCAGCATGGGTGTCTCTGGGGCCAACGTCCTGACTTTC. Translation gives CTSSMGVSGANVLTF.

This clonotype was counted between two and nine times. The chain recombines TRBV27 with TRBJ1-2; D uncertain. Looked up from germline, CDR1 is MNHEY and CDR2 is SMNVEV (reference sequence). The CDR3 has 13 amino acids. V was pared by 3 bases and J by 4 bases, with 9 bases between. The CDR3 protein is CASSLSRTYGYTF. The CDR3 DNA reads TGTGCCAGCAGTTTGAGTAGAACCTATGGCTACACCTTC.

This clonotype has ten or more counts. The CDR3 DNA is TGTGCCAGCAGCCAAGACGGGCCCCTACGGGCCACAGATACGCAGTATTTT. This sequence encodes CASSQDGPLRATDTQYF. V and J are TRBV3-1 and TRBJ2-3; no firm D call. V lost 0 bases, J lost 2 bases, and 15 bases lay in between. Germline V gene data show CDR1 as LGHDT and CDR2 as YNNKEL (reference sequence). The CDR3 consists of 17 residues.

The rearrangement uses TRBV7-2 and TRBJ2-7, with 8 bases lining up with TRBD2. The CDR3 spans 15 residues. J gave up 0 bases and V 6 bases, and 7 bases lay outside the gene matches. Germline V CDR1 and CDR2: SGHTA, FQGNSA. Written as DNA, the CDR3 is TGTGCCAGCAGTGTTGTGGCGGGGGGCTCCTACGAGCAGTACGTC. It is translated as CASSVVAGGSYEQYV.

This clonotype appeared a few times. The rearrangement joins TRBV20-1 to TRBJ2-1; TRBD2 matches 8 bases. The V and J ends lost 3 bases and 8 bases, in that order; junction bases with no gene match: 9. CDR3 length: 14 amino acids. The germline V gene encodes CDR1 DFQATT and CDR2 SNEGSKA (reference sequence). The CDR3 sequence is CSASGGGTPDEQFF. The CDR3 DNA reads TGCAGTGCTAGTGGCGGGGGGACACCTGATGAGCAGTTCTTC.

This chain uses TRBV20-1 with TRBJ1-4; no definite D call. CDR3 size: 15 residues. Per germline, CDR1 DFQATT and CDR2 SNEGSKA (reference sequence). The V end was cut by 0 bases, the J end by 6 bases, with 14 bases between. DNA of the CDR3: TGCAGTGCTAGAGATCTCGCGACGATCGATGAAAAACTGTTTTTT. Residues: CSARDLATIDEKLFF.

A remark on this clonotype: Being one base from a much bigger clone, this may be a read error. The gene calls are TRBV7-9 and TRBJ2-7; no clear D. This CDR3 has 11 residues. Germline CDR1 SEHNR, CDR2 FQNEAQ (reference sequence). V was pared by 4 bases and J by 7 bases, with 8 bases between. DNA of the CDR3: TGTGCCAGCAGCTCCGGGTGGGAGCAGTACTTC. Translation gives CASSSGWEQYF. Looking up the rest from reference TRBV7-9 and TRBJ2-7 gives the full variable domain: DTGVSQNPRHKITKRGQNVTFRCDPISEHNRLYWYRQTLGQGPEFLTYFQNEAQLEKSRLLSDRFSAERPKGSFSTLEIQRTEQGDSAMYLCASSSGWEQYFGPGTRLTVT.

This clonotype showed up just a few times. The CDR3 coding sequence is TGTGCTAGTGGTTTGGCCCCTTACAGGGTGAATGGCTACACCTTC. It yields the protein CASGLAPYRVNGYTF. The chain uses TRBV12-5 and TRBJ1-2; TRBD1 is a possible D gene (6 bases). CDR3 length: 15 residues. Germline V lookup: CDR1 LGHNT, CDR2 FRNRAP. Trimming removed 1 base at V and 6 bases at J, with 15 bases between.

The chain uses TRBV4-2 and TRBJ2-3; possibly TRBD1 or TRBD2 for D (5 bases each). The CDR3 is made up of 16 amino acids. The V gene lost 0 bases and the J gene lost 0 bases, with 10 bases spanning the gap. The germline V gene encodes CDR1 LGHNA and CDR2 YNFKEQ. The CDR3 DNA follows: TGTGCCAGCAGCCAAGATTGGGGGTCTAGCACAGATACGCAGTATTTT. Its protein product is CASSQDWGSSTDTQYF.

This clonotype was counted between two and nine times. This chain links TRBV7-8 with TRBJ1-5; D may be TRBD1 (6 bases). Germline V gene lookup returns CDR1 SGHVS and CDR2 FQNEAQ. Deletions cut 6 bases from V and 7 bases from J, with 16 bases between. This CDR3 is 14 amino acids long. The CDR3 spells CASRGGWANQPQHF. DNA for the CDR3: TGTGCCAGCAGAGGGGGGTGGGCCAACCAGCCCCAGCATTTT.

The chain uses TRBV6-2 or TRBV6-3 and TRBJ2-2; unclear D gene. Germline V gene sequence: CDR1 MNHEY, CDR2 SVGEGT. The CDR3 runs 14 residues. V lost 4 bases to trimming and J lost 0 bases, with 6 bases between them. DNA for the CDR3: TGTGCCAGCAGTTTTGGGGCGAACACCGGGGAGCTGTTTTTT. Translation: CASSFGANTGELFF.

In its sample, this clonotype was seen many times. The genes are TRBV7-2 and TRBJ2-7, with a possible D match to TRBD1 (6 bases). This CDR3 is 18 amino acids long. The germline V gene has CDR1 SGHTA and CDR2 FQGNSA. V lost 5 bases and J lost 3, with 26 bases in between. The CDR3 DNA sequence: TGTGCCAGCAGCCGAAAGGGAAACCGGACAGACTTTATCTACGAGCAGTACGTC. This codes for CASSRKGNRTDFIYEQYV.

This clonotype was seen repeatedly, ten times or more. This sequence joins TRBV12-3 or TRBV12-4 and TRBJ2-3; D remains ambiguous. This CDR3 comprises 12 residues. V was shortened by 10 bases and J by 2 bases, with 10 bases between the two germline ends. The CDR3 is CATLGLTDTQYF. CDR3 DNA: TGTGCCACGCTAGGCCTCACAGATACGCAGTATTTT.

The V and J genes are TRBV5-6 and TRBJ2-1; D remains unclear. CDR3 length: 12 amino acids. CDR1 and CDR2 (germline): SGHDT, YYEEEE. Trimming cost V 4 bases and J 8 bases, with 10 bases left between them. CDR3 region: CASSPTLHEQFF. CDR3 sequence (DNA): TGTGCCAGCAGCCCGACGCTCCATGAGCAGTTCTTC.

The rearrangement uses TRBV5-6 and TRBJ2-4; D is perhaps TRBD1 (5 bases). This CDR3 contains 13 residues. V lost 0 bases and J 4 bases, leaving 5 bases between the germline ends. The germline V gene encodes CDR1 SGHDT and CDR2 YYEEEE. The CDR3 here is CASSLAGKNIQYF. CDR3 nucleotides: TGTGCCAGCAGCTTGGCAGGGAAAAACATTCAGTACTTC. Supplemented by reference TRBV5-6 and TRBJ2-4, the full variable domain reads DAGVTQSPTHLIKTRGQQVTLRCSPKSGHDTVSWYQQALGQGPQFIFQYYEEEERQRGNFPDRFSGHQFPNYSSELNVNALLLGDSALYLCASSLAGKNIQYFGAGTRLSVL.

The sample holds a few counts of this clonotype. CDR3 loop: CASSLWSGEQETQYF. In nucleotides, the CDR3 is TGTGCCAGCAGCTTATGGTCAGGCGAGCAAGAGACCCAGTACTTC. The chain combines TRBV7-3 with TRBJ2-5; the D is unclear. The CDR3 length is 15 residues. Trimming stripped 2 bases from V and 2 bases from J, with 12 bases between. In germline, CDR1 is SGHTA, CDR2 FQGTGA. Using reference TRBV7-3 and TRBJ2-5 for the parts outside the CDR3, the full variable domain is GAGVSQTPSNKVTEKGKYVELRCDPISGHTALYWYRQSLGQGPEFLIYFQGTGAADDSGLPNDRFFAVRPEGSVSTLKIQRTERGDSAVYLCASSLWSGEQETQYFGPGTRLLVL.

This clonotype was seen only a few times. The chain combines TRBV20-1 with TRBJ2-7; D might be TRBD1 or TRBD2, each matching 5 bases. Germline loops: CDR1 DFQATT, CDR2 SNEGSKA (reference sequence). This CDR3 region has 14 residues. Trimming left V 5 bases short and J 3 bases short, with 17 bases between. CDR3 nucleotide sequence: TGCAGTGCTCCCGGGGCACTTGGAGTCTACGAGCAGTACGTC. As protein: CSAPGALGVYEQYV.

This clonotype was observed at least ten times. The chain has TRBV6-1 and TRBJ2-2, with TRBD2 identical over 7 bases. Germline V gives CDR1 MNHNS, CDR2 SASEGT. V lost 0 bases, J lost 5 bases, and 3 bases stayed unmatched. The CDR3 is made up of 15 amino acids. The CDR3 loop reads CASSEAYGGTGELFF. In DNA, the CDR3 is TGTGCCAGCAGTGAAGCGTACGGGGGGACCGGGGAGCTGTTTTTT.

This clonotype has a handful of counts. The chain has TRBV6-2 or TRBV6-3 and TRBJ1-1; TRBD1 agrees at 9 bases. The CDR3 is made up of 16 amino acids. Trimming at V came to 5 bases and at J to 3 bases, leaving 10 bases not matched to a gene. CDR1 is MNHEY and CDR2 is SVGEGT in the germline V gene. The CDR3: CASSTEQGARDTEAFF. The DNA for the CDR3 is TGTGCCAGCAGTACGGAACAGGGGGCGCGGGACACTGAAGCTTTCTTT.

In its sample, this clonotype was seen many times. V gene TRBV28 combines with J gene TRBJ2-7; D gene unclear. The V gene's germline CDR1 is MDHEN and CDR2 SYDVKM. CDR3 size: 12 residues. V gave up 8 bases and J gave up 3 bases, with 11 bases separating them. The CDR3, as DNA: TGTGCCAGCGGGCCCGGATTCTACGAGCAGTACGTC. This gives the protein CASGPGFYEQYV.

This clonotype was counted a few times. CDR3 loop: CASQGSAEAFF. CDR3 in DNA: TGCGCCAGTCAGGGTTCCGCCGAAGCTTTCTTT. V and J are TRBV5-1 and TRBJ1-1, with D possibly matching TRBD1 (5 bases). The V gene's germline CDR1 is SGHRS and CDR2 YFSETQ. This CDR3 is 11 amino acids long. V lost 8 bases to trimming and J lost 8 bases, with 13 bases between them. The full variable domain, its missing parts supplied by reference TRBV5-1 and TRBJ1-1, is KAGVTQTPRYLIKTRGQQVTLSCSPISGHRSVSWYQQTPGQGLQFLFEYFSETQRNKGNFPGRFSGRQFSNSRSEMNVSTLELGDSALYLCASQGSAEAFFGQGTRLTVV.